This T cell receptor beta chain was obtained from a study of CD8+CD57+ T cells in acquired aplastic anemia. Study-level background: CD4+ and CD8+ cells, once sorted, gave DNA averaging roughly 3.2 ug. Where healthy donors were concerned, CD4+ cells averaged about 11 million reads.

There are 14 residues in the CDR3. V shed 3 bases and J 8 bases; nucleotides not matched to a gene: 3. Germline CDR1 is ENHRY and CDR2 is SYGVKD. The template for TCR beta VDJ and CDR3 sequence profiling was genomic DNA. TCRdb re-analysed the reads in MiXCR, keeping a single row per CDR3 protein. The sample shows hundreds of thousands of distinct CDR3 sequences, roughly 68% of them seen only once. Sequenced input: sorted CD4+, CD8+, or CD8+CD57+ T cells (not recorded which) from PBMCs. The chain combines TRBV10-3 with TRBJ2-1; TRBD2 agrees at 11 bases. This TCR was recovered from a human donor in good health, serving as a control. The DNA for the CDR3 is TGTGCCATCAGTGATAGCGGGGGGGCCGATGAGCAGTTCTTC. Translation: CAISDSGGADEQFF.